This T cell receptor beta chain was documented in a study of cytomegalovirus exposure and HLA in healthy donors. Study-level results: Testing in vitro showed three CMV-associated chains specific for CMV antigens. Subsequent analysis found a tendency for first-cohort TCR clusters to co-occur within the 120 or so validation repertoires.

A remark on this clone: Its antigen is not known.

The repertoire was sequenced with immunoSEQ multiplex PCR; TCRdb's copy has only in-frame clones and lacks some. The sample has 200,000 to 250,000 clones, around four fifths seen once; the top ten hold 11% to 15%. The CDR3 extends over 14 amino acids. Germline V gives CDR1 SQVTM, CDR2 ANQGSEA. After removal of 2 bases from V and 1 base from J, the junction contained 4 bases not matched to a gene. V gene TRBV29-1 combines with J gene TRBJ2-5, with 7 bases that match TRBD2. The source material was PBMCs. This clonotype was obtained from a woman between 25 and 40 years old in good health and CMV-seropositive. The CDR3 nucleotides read TGCAGCGTTGAAATATCGGGGGGCCAAGAGACCCAGTACTTC. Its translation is CSVEISGGQETQYF.